This entry concerns a single T cell receptor (beta chain). Antigen specificity is unknown. The sample is drawn from a study of T cell repertoires in cytomegalovirus infection. As for the study in general: Indications of both CMV infection and matching HLA type were provided by public TCR beta signatures.

Germline V CDR1 and CDR2: SGHRS, YFSETQ. Trimming took 5 bases from V and 6 from J; bases not matched to a gene: 11. The CDR3 loop spans 16 amino acids. Study results and caveats: Accumulated public TCR beta family frequency recognized individuals carrying CMV together with the relevant HLA. The ex vivo response was dominated by HLA-C-restricted CMV-specific TCR beta clonotypes.

TCRdb re-called the reads with MiXCR, one entry per CDR3 protein. The sample yields 500,000 to 600,000 distinct CDR3 sequences, approximately 15% seen once. Sequenced material: CD8+ T cells from PBMCs. The sequence was obtained from a human donor in good health (CMV status not recorded). Some clones in this sample may be carry-over from other donors' samples. The chain joins TRBV5-1 to TRBJ1-1, with 12 bases aligning to TRBD1. CDR3 sequence: CASRTGTGGFNPEAFF. The CDR3 coding sequence is TGCGCCAGCAGAACCGGGACAGGGGGCTTTAATCCTGAAGCTTTCTTT. Complete variable domain (other parts from reference TRBV5-1 and TRBJ1-1): KAGVTQTPRYLIKTRGQQVTLSCSPISGHRSVSWYQQTPGQGLQFLFEYFSETQRNKGNFPGRFSGRQFSNSRSEMNVSTLELGDSALYLCASRTGTGGFNPEAFFGQGTRLTVV.